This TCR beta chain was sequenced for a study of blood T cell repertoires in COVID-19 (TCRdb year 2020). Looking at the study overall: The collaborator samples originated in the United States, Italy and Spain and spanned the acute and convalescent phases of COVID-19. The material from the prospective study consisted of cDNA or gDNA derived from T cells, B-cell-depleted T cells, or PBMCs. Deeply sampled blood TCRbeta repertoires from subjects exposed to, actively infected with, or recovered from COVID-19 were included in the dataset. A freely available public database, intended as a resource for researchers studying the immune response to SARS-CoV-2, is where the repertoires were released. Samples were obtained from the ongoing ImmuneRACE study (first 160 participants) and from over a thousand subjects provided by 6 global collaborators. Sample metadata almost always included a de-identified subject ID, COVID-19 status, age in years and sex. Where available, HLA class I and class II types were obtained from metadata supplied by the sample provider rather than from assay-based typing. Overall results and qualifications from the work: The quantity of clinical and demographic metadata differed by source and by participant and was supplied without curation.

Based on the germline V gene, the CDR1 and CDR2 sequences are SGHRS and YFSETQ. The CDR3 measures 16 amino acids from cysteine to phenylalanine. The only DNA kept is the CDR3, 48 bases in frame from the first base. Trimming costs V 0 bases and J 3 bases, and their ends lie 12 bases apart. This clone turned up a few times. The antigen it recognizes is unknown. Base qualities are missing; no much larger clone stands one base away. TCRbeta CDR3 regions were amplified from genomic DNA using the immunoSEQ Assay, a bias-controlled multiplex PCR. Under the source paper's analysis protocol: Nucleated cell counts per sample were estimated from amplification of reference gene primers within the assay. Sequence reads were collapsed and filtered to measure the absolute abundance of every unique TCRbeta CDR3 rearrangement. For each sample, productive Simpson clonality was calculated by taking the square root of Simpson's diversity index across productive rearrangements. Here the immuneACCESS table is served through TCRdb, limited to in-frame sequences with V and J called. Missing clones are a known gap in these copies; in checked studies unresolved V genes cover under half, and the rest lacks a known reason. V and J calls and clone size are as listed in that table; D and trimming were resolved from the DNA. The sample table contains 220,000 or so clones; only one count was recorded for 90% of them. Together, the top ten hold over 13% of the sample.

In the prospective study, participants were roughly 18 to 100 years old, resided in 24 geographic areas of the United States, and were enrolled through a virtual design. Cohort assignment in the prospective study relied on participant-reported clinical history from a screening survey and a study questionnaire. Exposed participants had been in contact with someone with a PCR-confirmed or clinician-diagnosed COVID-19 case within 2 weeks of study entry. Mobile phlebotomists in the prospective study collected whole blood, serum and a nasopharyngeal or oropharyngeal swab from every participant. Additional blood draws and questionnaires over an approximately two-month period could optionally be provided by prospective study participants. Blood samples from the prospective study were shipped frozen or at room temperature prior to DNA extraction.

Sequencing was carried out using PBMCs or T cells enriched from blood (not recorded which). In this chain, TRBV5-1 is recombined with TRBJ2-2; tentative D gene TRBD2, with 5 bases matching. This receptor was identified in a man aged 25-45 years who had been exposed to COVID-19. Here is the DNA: TGCGCCAGCAGCTTGGCTGAGGGCTTGGACACCGGGGAGCTGTTTTTT. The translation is CASSLAEGLDTGELFF.